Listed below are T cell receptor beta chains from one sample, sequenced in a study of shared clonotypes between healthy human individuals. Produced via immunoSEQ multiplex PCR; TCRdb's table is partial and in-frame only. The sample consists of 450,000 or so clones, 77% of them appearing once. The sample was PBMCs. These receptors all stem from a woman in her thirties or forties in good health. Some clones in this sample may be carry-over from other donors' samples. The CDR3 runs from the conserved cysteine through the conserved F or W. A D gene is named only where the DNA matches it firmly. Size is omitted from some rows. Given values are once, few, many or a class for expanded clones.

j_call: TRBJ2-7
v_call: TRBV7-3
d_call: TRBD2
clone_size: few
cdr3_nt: TGTGCCAGCAGCTTATGGGCTAGCGGTCCGTACGAGCAGTACTTC
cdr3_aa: CASSLWASGPYEQYF

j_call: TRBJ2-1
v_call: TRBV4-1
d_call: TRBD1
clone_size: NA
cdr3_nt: TGCGCCAGCAGCCAAACTCCGGGACAGTTCTACAATGAGCAGTTCTTC
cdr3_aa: CASSQTPGQFYNEQFF

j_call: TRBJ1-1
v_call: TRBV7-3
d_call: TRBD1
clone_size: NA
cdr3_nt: TGTGCCAGCAGTACTAAGGGGGACAGGGGAGTAAGTAGCACTGAAGCTTTCTTT
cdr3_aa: CASSTKGDRGVSSTEAFF

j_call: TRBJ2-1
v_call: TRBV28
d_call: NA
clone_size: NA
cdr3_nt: TGTGCCAGCAGTTGGGAAAATCTCCGGGTCAATGAGCAGTTCTTC
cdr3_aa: CASSWENLRVNEQFF

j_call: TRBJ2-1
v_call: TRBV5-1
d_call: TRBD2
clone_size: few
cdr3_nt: TGCGCCAGCAGCTTGACCACCGGGACTAGCGGGTCCTATGAGCAGTTCTTC
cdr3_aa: CASSLTTGTSGSYEQFF

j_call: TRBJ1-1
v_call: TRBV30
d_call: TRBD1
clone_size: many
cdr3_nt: TGTGCCTGGAGTACGGGACAGGTCGGTGCTTTCTTT
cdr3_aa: CAWSTGQVGAFF

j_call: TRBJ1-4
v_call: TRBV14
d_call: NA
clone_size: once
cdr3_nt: TGTGCCAGCAGTAGGCTAAATGAAAAACTGTTTTTT
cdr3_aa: CASSRLNEKLFF

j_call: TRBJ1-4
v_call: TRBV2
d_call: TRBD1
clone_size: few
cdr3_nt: TGTGCCAGCAGTACGTCACAGGGGAGTCATGAAAAACTGTTTTTT
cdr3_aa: CASSTSQGSHEKLFF

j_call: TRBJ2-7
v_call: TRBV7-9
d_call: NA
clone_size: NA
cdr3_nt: TGTGCCAGCAGCTTAGCATCAGGGCCCTACGAGCAGTACTTC
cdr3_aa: CASSLASGPYEQYF

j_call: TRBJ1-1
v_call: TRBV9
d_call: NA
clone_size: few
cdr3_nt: TGTGCCAGCAGCGTAGCCAGTGGAACTGAAGCTTTCTTT
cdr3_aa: CASSVASGTEAFF

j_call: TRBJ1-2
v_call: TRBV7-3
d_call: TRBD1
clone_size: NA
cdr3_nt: TGTGCCAGCAGCCCCACAGGGGGCCCGAGTTATGGCTACACCTTC
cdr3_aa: CASSPTGGPSYGYTF

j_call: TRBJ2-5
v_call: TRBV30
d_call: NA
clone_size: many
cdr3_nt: TGTGCCTGGAGCGGGGGCAGGGAAGAGACCCAGTACTTC
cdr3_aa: CAWSGGREETQYF

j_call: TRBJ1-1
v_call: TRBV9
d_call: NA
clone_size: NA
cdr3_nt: TGTGCCAGCAGCGTAGGGTCAGGGCATAACACTGAAGCTTTCTTT
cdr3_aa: CASSVGSGHNTEAFF

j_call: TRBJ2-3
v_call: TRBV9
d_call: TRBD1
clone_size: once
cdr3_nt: TGTGCCAGCAGCGTAGGTACCCGGGACAGGGGAACAGATACGCAGTATTTT
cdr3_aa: CASSVGTRDRGTDTQYF

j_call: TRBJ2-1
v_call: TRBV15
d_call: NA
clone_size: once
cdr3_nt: TGTGCCACCAGCAGATTTAGCGGGCAGTTCTTC
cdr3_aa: CATSRFSGQFF

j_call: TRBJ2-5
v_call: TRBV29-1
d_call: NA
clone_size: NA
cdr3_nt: TGCAGCGTGAATACTCGACTAGTCCGGGCGGAGACCCAGTACTTC
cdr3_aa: CSVNTRLVRAETQYF

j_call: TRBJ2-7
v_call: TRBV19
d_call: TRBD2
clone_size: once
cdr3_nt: TGTGCCAGTAGTATCGGACTAGCGGGGGGAACCTACGAGCAGTACTTC
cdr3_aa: CASSIGLAGGTYEQYF

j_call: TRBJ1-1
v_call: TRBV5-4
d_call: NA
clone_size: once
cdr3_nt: TGTGCCAGCAGCGACGTACTGTTAACTGAAGCTTTCTTT
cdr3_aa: CASSDVLLTEAFF